Reported below is one T cell receptor (beta chain). This record comes from a study of blood T cell repertoires in COVID-19. Overall study: Acute and convalescent COVID-19 samples came from the United States, Italy and Spain.

In the original workflow: Reference gene primer amplification gave estimated nucleated cell counts. Generated by immunoSEQ multiplex PCR, the TCRdb table keeps only in-frame clones and is missing some. The DNA gave D and trimming, while V, J and clone size come from that table. Of 200,000 to 250,000 clones in the sample, roughly 80% are singletons; the top ten hold 3.4%. The germline gives CDR1 SGHNT, CDR2 YYREEE (reference sequence). Trimming removed 0 bases at V and 4 bases at J, with 10 bases between. The CDR3 sequence is 14 residues long. Source material: peripheral blood. This TCR was recovered from a woman under 30 with acute or convalescent COVID-19. The gene calls are TRBV5-4 and TRBJ1-2, with a weak D call TRBD1 (5 bases). CDR3 region: CASSLGGYVYGYTF. Here the CDR3 DNA reads TGTGCCAGCAGCTTGGGGGGCTACGTCTATGGCTACACCTTC.